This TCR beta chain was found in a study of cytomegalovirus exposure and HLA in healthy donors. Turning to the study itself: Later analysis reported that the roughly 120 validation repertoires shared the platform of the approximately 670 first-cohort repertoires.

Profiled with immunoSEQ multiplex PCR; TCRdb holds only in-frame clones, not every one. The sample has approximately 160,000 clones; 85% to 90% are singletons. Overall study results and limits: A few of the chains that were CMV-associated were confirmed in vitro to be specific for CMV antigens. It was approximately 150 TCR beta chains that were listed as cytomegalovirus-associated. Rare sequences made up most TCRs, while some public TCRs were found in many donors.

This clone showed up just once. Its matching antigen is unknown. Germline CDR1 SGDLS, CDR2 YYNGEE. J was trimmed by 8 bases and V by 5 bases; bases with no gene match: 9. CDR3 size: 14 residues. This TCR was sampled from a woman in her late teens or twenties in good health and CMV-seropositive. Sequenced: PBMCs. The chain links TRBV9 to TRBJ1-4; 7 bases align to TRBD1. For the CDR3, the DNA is TGTGCCAGCAGTGCAGGGGGTTTTCGAGAAAAACTGTTTTTT. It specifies CASSAGGFREKLFF.